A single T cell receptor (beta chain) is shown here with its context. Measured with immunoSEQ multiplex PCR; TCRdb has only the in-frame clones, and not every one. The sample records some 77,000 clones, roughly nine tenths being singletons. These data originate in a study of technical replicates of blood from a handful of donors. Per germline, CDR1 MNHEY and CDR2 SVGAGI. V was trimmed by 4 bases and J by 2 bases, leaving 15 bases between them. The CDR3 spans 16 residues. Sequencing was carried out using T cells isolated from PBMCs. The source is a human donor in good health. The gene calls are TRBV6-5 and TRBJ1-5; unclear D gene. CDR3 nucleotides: TGTGCCAGCAGTTCCTTACAGTTCACTGGCAATCAGCCCCAGCATTTT. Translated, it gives CASSSLQFTGNQPQHF.